This TCR beta chain was sequenced in a study of cytomegalovirus exposure and HLA in healthy donors. Study details: From HLA-typed donors, an early data release held some 80 million unique TCRs. Overall study results and limits: Common viral pathogens (according to a later analysis) appeared linked to several of the most significant clusters. Presence/absence analyses assumed roughly uniform sequencing depth across donors. Analyzed later, most CMV-associated TCR beta chains appeared HLA-restricted.

V was cut by 6 bases and J by 3 bases, with 15 bases left in between. This CDR3 has 15 amino acids. The germline gives CDR1 SGHAT, CDR2 FQNNGV. Primers included in the PCR were 60 Vbeta and 13 Jbeta primers. Assay used: immunoSEQ multiplex PCR; TCRdb lists only in-frame clones, some missing. The sample has about 140,000 clones, about four fifths seen once; the top ten hold 2% to 2.5%. Note on this clone: The antigen is undetermined.

Material for sequencing was PBMCs. This receptor was taken from a man aged 30 to 45 in good health and CMV-seronegative. The rearrangement joins TRBV11-2 to TRBJ2-4; tentatively, D is TRBD1 (6 bases). Here the CDR3 reads CASSRTVGGKNIQYF. The CDR3 nucleotides read TGTGCCAGCAGTAGGACAGTGGGCGGCAAAAACATTCAGTACTTC.